One T cell receptor beta chain is described in this entry. The antigen remains undetermined. V shed 8 bases and J shed 1 base, with 14 bases lying between them. The length of the CDR3 is 14 residues. The germline CDR1 and CDR2 sequences are LNHDA and SQIVND (reference sequence). The donors formed part of the approximately 130-subject validation cohort, distinct from the roughly 640-subject first cohort. This entry belongs to a study of cytomegalovirus exposure and HLA in healthy donors. The overall study: The same platform was used for the roughly 120 validation repertoires and the roughly 600 first-cohort repertoires, a later analysis reported. Study-wide findings and caveats: The dataset shows that most TCR sequences were rare, while some public TCRs occurred in many donors. Listed as cytomegalovirus-associated were 150 or so TCR beta chains.

Libraries were prepared by immunoSEQ multiplex PCR; TCRdb keeps only in-frame clonotypes and omits some of them. This sample carries 30,000 to 40,000 clones, around 93% of them seen once, and the ten largest clones take about 3.1%. The chain carries TRBV19 and TRBJ1-1; no clear D. This TCR was recovered from a man in his late teens or twenties in good health and CMV-seronegative. The sample comprised PBMCs. CDR3 amino acids: CASVGASQNTEAFF. The DNA for the CDR3 is TGTGCCAGTGTTGGAGCCTCACAGAACACTGAAGCTTTCTTT.